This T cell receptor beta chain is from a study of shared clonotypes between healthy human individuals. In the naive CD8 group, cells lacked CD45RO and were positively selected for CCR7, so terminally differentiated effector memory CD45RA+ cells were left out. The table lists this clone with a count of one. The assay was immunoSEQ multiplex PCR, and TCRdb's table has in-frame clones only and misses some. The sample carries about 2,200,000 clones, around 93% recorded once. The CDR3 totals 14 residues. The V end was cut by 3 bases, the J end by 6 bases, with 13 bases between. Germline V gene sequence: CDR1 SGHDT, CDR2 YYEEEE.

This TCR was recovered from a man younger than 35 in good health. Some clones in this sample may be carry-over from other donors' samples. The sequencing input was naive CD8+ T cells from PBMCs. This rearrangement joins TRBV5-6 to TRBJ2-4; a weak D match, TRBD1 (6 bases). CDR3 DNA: TGTGCCAGCAGCTCAGGGGAGCGTGGAAACATTCAGTACTTC. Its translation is CASSSGERGNIQYF. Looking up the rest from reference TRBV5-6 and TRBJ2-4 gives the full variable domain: DAGVTQSPTHLIKTRGQQVTLRCSPKSGHDTVSWYQQALGQGPQFIFQYYEEEERQRGNFPDRFSGHQFPNYSSELNVNALLLGDSALYLCASSSGERGNIQYFGAGTRLSVL.